The clone carrying this T cell receptor beta chain was detected once. The sample belongs to a study of T cell changes during pregnancy in multiple sclerosis. TCRdb's table, derived via immunoSEQ multiplex PCR, lists solely in-frame clones and lacks some. The table includes about 45,000 clones, less than 95% detected once. The germline V gene encodes CDR1 MNHEY and CDR2 SVGAGI. V was clipped by 2 bases and J by 0 bases, with 7 bases between them. The CDR3 runs to 14 residues. This TCR was recovered from a female donor with multiple sclerosis, enrolled in a pregnancy study. The sequencing here drew on CD8+ T cells from peripheral blood mononuclear cells, taken in the second trimester of pregnancy. J is TRBJ2-5 and V is TRBV6-5; D remains ambiguous. The CDR3 loop is CASSYTRYQETQYF. CDR3 in DNA: TGTGCCAGCAGTTACACACGCTACCAAGAGACCCAGTACTTC.